These 30 T cell receptor beta chains originate from one sample sequenced in a study of PD-1 blockade in classical Hodgkin lymphoma. Brentuximab vedotin exposure varied, and every patient relapsed after autologous stem cell transplantation. Measured with immunoSEQ multiplex PCR; TCRdb has only the in-frame clones, and not every one. Of some 14,000 clones listed, around 78% are singletons. This specimen was peripheral blood mononuclear cells (PBMCs), taken before the second cycle of nivolumab. The receptors stem from a human donor with classical Hodgkin lymphoma.

In this sample, this clone turned up a few times. The chain is built from TRBV6-1 and TRBJ1-5; TRBD1 agrees at 9 bases. Germline assignment: CDR1 MNHNS and CDR2 SASEGT. CDR3 length: 14 residues. Trimming at V came to 4 bases and at J to 4 bases, leaving 2 bases not matched to a gene. CDR3 nucleotide sequence: TGTGCCAGCAGTGCGGGACAGGGAAATCAGCCCCAGCATTTT. Translation gives CASSAGQGNQPQHF.

V is TRBV30 and J is TRBJ2-7; D remains unclear. The CDR3 length is 15 residues. Germline V gene lookup returns CDR1 GTSNPN and CDR2 SVGIG (reference sequence). The V and J ends lost 0 bases and 0 bases respectively, with 12 bases between them. CDR3 sequence reads: CAWSVLGWSSYEQYF. The CDR3 nucleotides are TGTGCCTGGAGTGTATTAGGGTGGAGCTCCTACGAGCAGTACTTC.

The V call is TRBV7-6, the J call TRBJ2-7; D gene ambiguous. Germline V CDR1 and CDR2: SGHVS, FNYEAQ. The length of the CDR3 is 15 residues. Trimming took 6 bases from V and 4 from J, leaving 19 bases between them. The CDR3 protein is CASSSTYGPLYEQYF. CDR3 in DNA: TGTGCCAGCAGTTCAACTTACGGGCCTCTTTACGAGCAGTACTTC.

The J gene is TRBJ2-5, the V gene TRBV7-3, with D perhaps matching TRBD1 (6 bases). Germline CDR1 is SGHTA and CDR2 is FQGTGA. This CDR3 spans 13 amino acids. The V end was cut by 5 bases, the J end by 2 bases, with 9 bases between. CDR3 nucleotide sequence: TGTGCCAGCAGCGGGGGCCGACAAGAGACCCAGTACTTC. Its protein product is CASSGGRQETQYF.

The CDR3 region has the DNA TGTGCCAGCAGCTTCAACACCGGGACTAGCTCGGAGACCCAGTACTTC. Translation gives CASSFNTGTSSETQYF. The V gene is TRBV7-9, the J gene TRBJ2-5; 9 positions agree with TRBD2. The ends lost 3 bases at V and 5 bases at J; junction bases unmatched: 10. This CDR3 region has 16 residues. The V gene's germline CDR1 is SEHNR and CDR2 FQNEAQ (reference sequence).

The gene calls are TRBV10-2 and TRBJ1-3; TRBD1 might be the D (5 bases). Germline CDR1 and CDR2: WSHSY and SAAADI. CDR3 length equals 15 residues. Trimming cost V 3 bases and J 1 base, with 10 bases left between them. The CDR3 sequence: CASSDWGLSGNTIYF. CDR3 nucleotide sequence: TGCGCCAGCAGTGATTGGGGACTATCTGGAAACACCATATATTTT.

V usage is TRBV5-4 and J usage is TRBJ2-6; D gene ambiguous. V lost 1 base to trimming and J lost 4 bases, with 6 bases between them. The CDR3 contains 14 residues. In germline, CDR1 is SGHNT, CDR2 YYREEE (reference sequence). For the CDR3, the DNA is TGTGCCAGCAGCTTGAGGGCCGGGGCCAACGTCCTGACTTTC. Translated, it gives CASSLRAGANVLTF.

In this sample, this clone turned up a few times. The gene calls are TRBV19 and TRBJ2-7; D unresolved. Trimming left V 8 bases short and J 0 bases short, with 8 bases between. Germline CDR1 and CDR2: LNHDA and SQIVND (reference sequence). This CDR3 spans 12 amino acids. The CDR3 is CASSIDSYEQYF. CDR3 nucleotide sequence: TGTGCCAGTTCTATAGACTCCTACGAGCAGTACTTC.

This sequence joins TRBV5-1 and TRBJ2-7, with D possibly TRBD1 on 5 matching bases. This CDR3 comprises 14 residues. Trimming took 3 bases from V and 1 from J, leaving 11 bases between them. CDR1 and CDR2 (germline): SGHRS, YFSETQ. The CDR3 DNA is TGCGCCAGCAGCTCTGACAGTCCTTCCTACGAGCAGTACTTC. It codes for CASSSDSPSYEQYF.

This clone has just a few counts. V usage is TRBV5-4 and J usage is TRBJ2-1, with a tentative D call TRBD1 (7 bases). The germline CDR1 and CDR2 sequences are SGHNT and YYREEE (reference sequence). Trimming removed 2 bases at V and 7 bases at J, with 16 bases between. This CDR3 comprises 15 residues. The CDR3 protein is CASSFVAGGSNEQFF. Here the CDR3 DNA reads TGTGCCAGCAGCTTTGTCGCAGGGGGGTCTAATGAGCAGTTCTTC.

The chain couples TRBV5-1 to TRBJ2-1, with 11 bases aligning to TRBD2. CDR1 and CDR2 from the germline V gene are SGHRS and YFSETQ. V dropped 3 bases and J dropped 4; count of bases not matched to a gene: 6. There are 16 residues in the CDR3. CDR3 region: CASSWGTSGGYNEQFF. As DNA, the CDR3 is TGCGCCAGCAGCTGGGGGACTAGCGGAGGATACAATGAGCAGTTCTTC.

This chain links TRBV18 with TRBJ2-7; 7 bases line up with TRBD1. Germline V gene lookup returns CDR1 KGHSH and CDR2 LQKENI. The CDR3 spans 14 residues. The junction had 4 bases not matched to a gene; V was cut back by 3 bases and J by 2 bases. In nucleotides, the CDR3 is TGTGCCAGCTCACCGACAGGGCGGCCCTACGAGCAGTACTTC. It yields the protein CASSPTGRPYEQYF.

The genes are TRBV7-2 and TRBJ2-3; D is perhaps TRBD2 (5 bases). In germline, CDR1 is SGHTA, CDR2 FQGNSA. CDR3 length: 10 residues. The ends were cut back, 10 bases at V and 11 bases at J, with 13 bases in the middle. The CDR3 DNA follows: TGTGCCACCAGTGCCGGGGTGCAGTATTTT. This gives the protein CATSAGVQYF.

About this clone: The junction shows a germline mismatch at one end, possibly a read error. V gene TRBV5-8 combines with J gene TRBJ2-1; D is perhaps TRBD1 or TRBD2 (5 bases each). CDR3 length: 13 amino acids. Per germline, CDR1 SGHTS and CDR2 YDEGEE. The CDR3 is CASSWVWGGAGLF. The CDR3 DNA reads TGTGCCAGCAGCTGGGTTTGGGGCGGCGCGGGTCTCTTC.

The gene calls are TRBV5-1 and TRBJ2-2; unclear D gene. Trimming removed 1 base at V and 6 bases at J, with 10 bases between. The germline gives CDR1 SGHRS, CDR2 YFSETQ. The CDR3 has 14 residues. The CDR3 DNA sequence: TGCGCCAGCAGCTTGCCCTCCTTCCCCGGGGAGCTGTTTTTT. It yields the protein CASSLPSFPGELFF.

The V call is TRBV6-1, the J call TRBJ2-7; D possibly corresponds to TRBD2 (5 bases). Germline CDR1 is MNHNS and CDR2 is SASEGT. CDR3 length: 14 amino acids. The ends were cut back, 4 bases at V and 4 bases at J, with 14 bases in the middle. As DNA, the CDR3 is TGTGCCAGCAGTGTATATTCTCGGGGATACGAGCAGTACTTC. The encoded protein is CASSVYSRGYEQYF.

Turning to this clone: At one end, the junction sequence differs from germline, possibly due to a read error. The chain's CDR3 is CASSLYFLGFQENSNQPQHF. In DNA form, the CDR3 reads TGTGCCAGCAGCTTATACTTTTTGGGGTTCCAGGAAAATAGCAATCAGCCCCAGCATTTT. This chain connects TRBV28 to TRBJ1-5; D remains unclear. The CDR3 totals 20 residues. Per the germline V gene, CDR1 is MDHEN and CDR2 is SYDVKM.

This chain links TRBV29-1 with TRBJ1-5; no firm D call. V was pared by 4 bases and J by 1 base, with 5 bases between. CDR1 is SQVTM and CDR2 is ANQGSEA in the germline V gene. The CDR3 covers 12 residues. The CDR3 protein is CSVAGSNQPQHF. In nucleotides, the CDR3 is TGCAGCGTTGCGGGCAGCAATCAGCCCCAGCATTTT.

The chain has TRBV2 and TRBJ2-7; TRBD1 might be the D (5 bases). Looked up from germline, CDR1 is SNHLY and CDR2 is FYNNEI. V lost 3 bases, J lost 1 base, and 13 bases lay in between. There are 15 residues in the CDR3. CDR3 residues: CASSDRQLPSYEQYF. The CDR3 DNA reads as TGTGCCAGCAGTGATAGACAGCTACCTTCCTACGAGCAGTACTTC. The full variable domain, completed using reference TRBV2 and TRBJ2-7, is EPEVTQTPSHQVTQMGQEVILRCVPISNHLYFYWYRQILGQKVEFLVSFYNNEISEKSEIFDDQFSVERPDGSNFTLKIRSTKLEDSAMYFCASSDRQLPSYEQYFGPGTRLTVT.

With respect to this clone: A read error may produce the germline difference seen at one junction end. V and J are TRBV28 and TRBJ2-7; no clear D. Germline V CDR1 and CDR2: MDHEN, SYDVKM. CDR3 length: 11 residues. The CDR3 sequence is CASSYRAESNF. The DNA for the CDR3 is TGTGCCAGCAGTTACCGCGCTGAATCAAACTTC.

This clone was counted once. V is TRBV28 and J is TRBJ1-1; no firm D call. The V and J ends lost 8 bases and 4 bases respectively, with 8 bases between them. The germline V gene has CDR1 MDHEN and CDR2 SYDVKM. The CDR3 totals 11 residues. The CDR3 coding sequence is TGTGCCAGCGAGAGGTCCACTGAAGCTTTCTTT. Translated, it gives CASERSTEAFF.

The chain recombines TRBV4-3 with TRBJ2-3; possibly TRBD2 for D (6 bases). Between the trimmed V and J ends, which lost 5 bases and 11 bases, there was a span of 11 bases. Per the germline V gene, CDR1 is LGHNA and CDR2 is YSLEER. The CDR3 is 11 amino acids. CDR3 bases: TGCGCCAGCAGCAATCTGCGGGAGCAGTATTTT. Amino acids: CASSNLREQYF.

The chain couples TRBV5-6 to TRBJ2-2; 8 positions agree with TRBD1. V dropped 1 base and J dropped 1; count of bases not matched to a gene: 3. The CDR3 contains 16 residues. CDR1 and CDR2 (germline): SGHDT, YYEEEE. The CDR3 coding sequence is TGTGCCAGCAGCTTGACGGGGACAGGGAACACCGGGGAGCTGTTTTTT. This gives the protein CASSLTGTGNTGELFF.

This chain links TRBV9 with TRBJ1-4; perhaps TRBD1 as D (5 bases). V lost 4 bases and J 6 bases, leaving 16 bases between the germline ends. Germline values: CDR1 SGDLS, CDR2 YYNGEE. The CDR3 is 15 residues long. DNA of the CDR3: TGTGCCAGCAGCCCCTTGGGGGGTCGCTATGAAAAACTGTTTTTT. Protein: CASSPLGGRYEKLFF.

The chain employs TRBV7-2 and TRBJ1-5; D remains unclear. This CDR3 contains 13 residues. The V end lost 5 bases, the J end lost 1 base, and 6 bases lay between the germline ends. Germline assignment: CDR1 SGHTA and CDR2 FQGNSA. This chain's CDR3 is CASSLLSNQPQHF. The DNA of the CDR3 is TGTGCCAGCAGCCTCCTCAGCAATCAGCCCCAGCATTTT.

J is TRBJ2-2 and V is TRBV4-1; perhaps TRBD2 as D (6 bases). Germline-derived CDR1 and CDR2 are MGHRA and YSYEKL. The CDR3 sequence is 18 residues long. V was trimmed by 3 bases and J by 3 bases, leaving 20 bases between them. CDR3 sequence reads: CASSHRSGRLGDTGELFF. For the CDR3, the DNA is TGCGCCAGCAGCCACCGTTCGGGCCGACTAGGGGACACCGGGGAGCTGTTTTTT.

V and J are TRBV4-1 and TRBJ2-5; D is undetermined. Trimming stripped 3 bases from V and 0 bases from J, with 5 bases between. Germline loops: CDR1 MGHRA, CDR2 YSYEKL. CDR3 length equals 13 residues. The CDR3 region is CASSHGHQETQYF. The CDR3 coding sequence is TGCGCCAGCAGCCACGGACACCAAGAGACCCAGTACTTC.

The J gene is TRBJ2-7, the V gene TRBV7-9, with D perhaps TRBD1 (5 bases). Germline V gene data show CDR1 as SEHNR and CDR2 as FQNEAQ (reference sequence). The CDR3 contains 14 residues. The V gene lost 5 bases and the J gene lost 2 bases, with 13 bases spanning the gap. The CDR3 reads CASSRMQDTYEQYF. CDR3 nucleotide sequence: TGTGCCAGCAGCCGAATGCAGGACACCTACGAGCAGTACTTC.

The rearrangement links TRBV5-1 to TRBJ2-7; TRBD1 is a possible D gene (5 bases). Germline V gene data show CDR1 as SGHRS and CDR2 as YFSETQ. Trimming shortened V by 2 bases and J by 4 bases, and 13 bases separated the two germline ends. The CDR3 sequence is 14 residues long. This chain's CDR3 is CASSLDSPSYEQYF. The DNA for the CDR3 is TGCGCCAGCAGCTTAGACAGTCCGTCATACGAGCAGTACTTC.

This chain connects TRBV5-1 to TRBJ1-2; D might be TRBD1 (6 bases). The CDR3 runs 14 residues. Trimming left V 3 bases short and J 4 bases short, with 13 bases between. Germline V lookup: CDR1 SGHRS, CDR2 YFSETQ. Here the CDR3 DNA reads TGCGCCAGCAGCTCACAGGGTTTTGGCTATGGCTACACCTTC. Translated, it gives CASSSQGFGYGYTF.